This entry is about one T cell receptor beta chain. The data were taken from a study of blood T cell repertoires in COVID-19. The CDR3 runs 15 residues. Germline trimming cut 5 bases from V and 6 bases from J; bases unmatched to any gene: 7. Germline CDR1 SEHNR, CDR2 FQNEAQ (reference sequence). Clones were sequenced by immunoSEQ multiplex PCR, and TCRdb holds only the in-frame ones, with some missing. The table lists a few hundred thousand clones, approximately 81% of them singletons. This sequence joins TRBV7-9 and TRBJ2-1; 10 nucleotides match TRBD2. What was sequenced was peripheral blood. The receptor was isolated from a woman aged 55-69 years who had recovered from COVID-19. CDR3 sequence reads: CASSPTGLAFNEQFF. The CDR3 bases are TGTGCCAGCAGCCCCACGGGACTAGCGTTCAATGAGCAGTTCTTC.